This is a list of T cell receptor beta chains from one sample in a study of blood T cells in healthy people across ages. TCRdb re-derived calls from the 5' RACE reads in MiXCR, one entry per CDR3 protein. The data hold about a million distinct CDR3 sequences, with around two fifths observed a single time. Sample: blood. These receptors all come from a man aged 18 to 35 in good health. The CDR3 runs from the conserved cysteine through the conserved F or W. D genes are given only for firm matches. Some rows have no size entry. The others give once, few or many, or a class for an expanded clone.

j_call,d_call,v_call,clone_size,cdr3_length,cdr3_aa,cdr3_nt
TRBJ2-1,-,TRBV7-9,-,15,CASSLGLAPYNEQFF,TGTGCCAGCAGCTTAGGGCTAGCTCCCTACAATGAGCAGTTCTTC
TRBJ1-2,-,TRBV20-1,-,17,CSARDTGPSRGTNGYTF,TGCAGTGCTAGAGATACGGGCCCCAGTCGGGGGACAAATGGCTACACCTTC
TRBJ2-5,-,TRBV20-1,-,18,CSAAGPRQASTKLETQYF,TGCAGTGCTGCGGGACCAAGACAGGCCTCAACTAAGTTGGAGACCCAGTACTTC
TRBJ2-3,-,TRBV29-1,-,14,CSANPGWGTDMQYF,TGCAGCGCGAACCCAGGGTGGGGCACAGATATGCAGTATTTT
TRBJ2-7,-,TRBV10-3,few,12,CATSDSGYEQYF,TGTGCCACTAGCGATTCGGGGTACGAGCAGTACTTC
TRBJ1-1,-,TRBV13,few,15,CASSLEGWDNTEAFF,TGTGCCAGCAGCCTCGAGGGCTGGGATAACACTGAAGCTTTCTTT
TRBJ1-2,-,TRBV7-2,-,15,CATTIRDTANYGYTF,TGTGCCACCACCATTCGGGACACAGCTAACTATGGCTACACCTTC
TRBJ2-1,TRBD2,TRBV7-9,-,16,CASSPSGLAGYNEQFF,TGTGCCAGCAGCCCCTCAGGGCTAGCGGGGTACAATGAGCAGTTCTTC
TRBJ2-1,TRBD2,TRBV5-5,-,15,CASSWTSGGHNEQFF,TGTGCCAGCAGCTGGACTAGCGGGGGGCACAATGAGCAGTTCTTC
TRBJ1-1,-,TRBV4-2,-,14,CASSQDDSNTEAFF,TGTGCCAGCAGCCAAGATGACTCGAACACTGAAGCTTTCTTT
TRBJ2-7,TRBD1,TRBV7-2,-,15,CASTQEWTGTYEQYF,TGTGCCAGCACCCAAGAGTGGACAGGGACCTACGAGCAGTACTTC
TRBJ1-2,-,TRBV14,-,13,CASSQENLQGYTF,TGTGCCAGCAGCCAAGAAAACCTACAGGGCTACACCTTC
TRBJ2-5,TRBD1,TRBV6-6,few,13,CASTGGIQETQYF,TGTGCCAGCACAGGGGGCATACAAGAGACCCAGTACTTC
TRBJ1-5,-,TRBV27,-,11,CASGVGQPQHF,TGTGCCAGCGGAGTAGGTCAGCCCCAGCATTTT
TRBJ2-5,-,TRBV7-3,few,13,CASSSVYQETQYF,TGTGCCAGCAGCTCTGTGTACCAAGAGACCCAGTACTTC
TRBJ2-3,-,TRBV5-1,-,14,CASSLRTNTDTQYF,TGCGCCAGCAGCTTAAGGACCAACACAGATACGCAGTATTTT
TRBJ2-1,-,TRBV6-6,-,16,CASSYTPSAGRSEQFF,TGTGCCAGCAGTTACACCCCAAGCGCCGGTCGGAGTGAGCAGTTCTTC
TRBJ1-5,-,TRBV11-2,-,16,CASSRGGDRSNQPQHF,TGTGCCAGCAGCCGTGGAGGGGATAGGAGCAATCAGCCCCAGCATTTT
TRBJ2-4,-,TRBV18,few,14,CASSPPGQSSIQYF,TGTGCCAGCTCACCCCCTGGACAGAGCAGCATTCAGTACTTC
TRBJ1-2,-,TRBV28,-,13,CASSERQSYGYTF,TGTGCCAGCAGCGAGAGACAGTCCTATGGCTACACCTTC
TRBJ2-5,-,TRBV5-1,once,15,CASSLLGDGLNEQYF,TGCGCCAGCAGCTTGTTGGGGGACGGCCTTAATGAGCAGTACTTC
TRBJ1-1,TRBD1,TRBV2,few,14,CASSRDSVNTEAFF,TGTGCCAGCAGCAGGGACAGCGTGAACACTGAAGCTTTCTTT
TRBJ2-1,TRBD1,TRBV4-3,-,15,CASSQVGQVYNEQFF,TGCGCCAGCAGCCAAGTGGGACAGGTCTACAATGAGCAGTTCTTC
TRBJ1-1,-,TRBV6-5,many,13,CASSSGANTEAFF,TGCGCCAGCAGCTCCGGGGCGAACACTGAAGCTTTCTTT
TRBJ1-1,-,TRBV7-4,-,14,CASSLGKKNAEAFF,TGTGCCAGCAGCTTAGGGAAGAAAAACGCTGAAGCTTTCTTT
TRBJ2-3,TRBD2,TRBV20-1,few,18,CSARSGLAGGPSTDTQYF,TGCAGTGCTAGATCGGGACTAGCGGGGGGACCTAGCACAGATACGCAGTATTTT
TRBJ2-1,TRBD1,TRBV7-9,-,16,CASSSRQGAVTNEQFF,TGTGCCAGCAGCTCTAGACAGGGGGCCGTAACCAATGAGCAGTTCTTC
TRBJ1-5,TRBD1,TRBV18,few,15,CASSPGQGANQPQHF,TGTGCCAGCTCACCGGGACAGGGGGCCAATCAGCCCCAGCATTTT
TRBJ2-6,-,TRBV9,-,14,CASLNPTGANVLTF,TGTGCCAGCCTAAATCCGACTGGGGCCAACGTCCTGACTTTC
TRBJ1-1,-,TRBV2,-,13,CASLPGSHTEAFF,TGTGCCAGCTTACCAGGGAGTCACACTGAAGCTTTCTTT
TRBJ1-2,-,TRBV2,-,15,CASSEGAEFNYGYTF,TGTGCCAGCAGTGAAGGGGCCGAGTTTAACTATGGCTACACCTTC
TRBJ1-2,-,TRBV27,-,12,CASRQGRDGYTF,TGTGCCAGCAGGCAGGGAAGGGATGGCTACACCTTC
TRBJ2-1,TRBD2,TRBV6-2/TRBV6-3,-,15,CASSQRLAGGNEQFF,TGTGCCAGCAGCCAACGACTAGCGGGGGGCAATGAGCAGTTCTTC
TRBJ2-5,TRBD1,TRBV2,few,14,CASSGTANQETQYF,TGTGCCAGCAGCGGGACAGCCAATCAAGAGACCCAGTACTTC
TRBJ1-3,-,TRBV7-9,few,17,CASSLATGTADGNTIYF,TGTGCCAGCAGCTTAGCGACGGGGACTGCTGATGGAAACACCATATATTTT
TRBJ2-1,-,TRBV27,few,16,CASGLFGGRVYNEQFF,TGTGCCAGCGGACTCTTTGGGGGAAGGGTATACAATGAGCAGTTCTTC
TRBJ2-3,-,TRBV9,many,12,CASSYNEDTQYF,TGTGCCAGCAGTTATAACGAGGATACGCAGTATTTT
TRBJ1-2,TRBD1,TRBV7-8,-,14,CASSATGQHYGYTF,TGTGCCAGCAGCGCCACGGGACAGCACTATGGCTACACCTTC
TRBJ1-2,-,TRBV7-3,-,14,CASSPQYDSYGYTF,TGTGCCAGCAGCCCCCAATACGATAGCTATGGCTACACCTTC
TRBJ2-2,-,TRBV28,-,15,CASSHGQLVGGELFF,TGTGCCAGCAGCCATGGGCAGTTAGTGGGCGGGGAGCTGTTTTTT
TRBJ2-5,TRBD2,TRBV4-1,-,16,CASSHGLADNQETQYF,TGCGCCAGCAGCCACGGACTAGCGGACAACCAAGAGACCCAGTACTTC
TRBJ2-3,-,TRBV6-6,many,14,CASSSLSIADTQYF,TGTGCCAGCAGTTCCCTTTCAATTGCAGATACGCAGTATTTT
TRBJ1-2,TRBD1,TRBV29-1,once,11,CSVERGGSDTF,TGCAGCGTTGAAAGAGGGGGCAGCGACACCTTC
TRBJ1-2,-,TRBV12-3/TRBV12-4,-,14,CASSSETVNYGYTF,TGTGCCAGCAGTTCGGAAACCGTGAACTATGGCTACACCTTC
TRBJ2-2,-,TRBV20-1,-,14,CRARRVREFGELFF,TGCAGGGCTAGAAGGGTCAGGGAGTTCGGGGAGCTGTTTTTT
TRBJ2-5,TRBD1,TRBV10-3,few,15,CAISEWDSNQETQYF,TGTGCCATCAGTGAGTGGGACAGCAATCAAGAGACCCAGTACTTC
TRBJ2-1,TRBD1,TRBV20-1,-,16,CSARAKDRFFYSEQFF,TGCAGTGCTAGGGCAAAGGACAGGTTTTTTTATAGTGAGCAGTTCTTC
TRBJ1-3,-,TRBV20-1,few,14,CSAVHRVTGNTIYF,TGCAGTGCTGTCCACAGGGTTACTGGAAACACCATATATTTT
TRBJ2-1,TRBD1,TRBV5-1,few,15,CASSLLADRGNEQFF,TGCGCCAGCAGCTTATTAGCTGACAGGGGCAATGAGCAGTTCTTC
TRBJ2-3,-,TRBV6-6,few,14,CASRSQGKTDTQYF,TGTGCCAGCAGGTCCCAGGGGAAAACAGATACGCAGTATTTT
TRBJ2-7,TRBD1,TRBV28,few,15,CASSWDSGSSYEQYF,TGTGCCAGCAGTTGGGACAGCGGCAGCTCCTACGAGCAGTACTTC